This is a list of T cell receptor beta chains from one sample in a study of blood T cell repertoires in COVID-19. Sequenced by immunoSEQ multiplex PCR; TCRdb stores in-frame clones only, minus some. Of 200,000 or so clones in the sample, around 90% are singletons; the top ten hold 5.5% to 6.5%. Sample: peripheral blood. Source of these receptors: a man aged 60 to 75 who had recovered from COVID-19. Both conserved end residues are part of each CDR3. A D gene is named only where the DNA matches it firmly. Not every row has a clone size; where given, it reads once, few, many or a size class.

j_call v_call d_call clone_size cdr3_aa cdr3_nt
TRBJ1-5 TRBV30 TRBD1 . CAWSDRGNQPQHF TGTGCCTGGTCGGACAGGGGCAATCAGCCCCAGCATTTT
TRBJ2-3 TRBV18 . . CASSPWASGTDTQYF TGTGCCAGCTCACCATGGGCTAGCGGCACAGATACGCAGTATTTT
TRBJ2-2 TRBV4-2 TRBD2 few CASSQASGSYTGELFF TGTGCCAGCAGCCAGGCTAGCGGGAGCTACACCGGGGAGCTGTTTTTT
TRBJ1-6 TRBV5-4 TRBD1 . CASSLADRVGRNSPLHF TGTGCCAGCAGCTTGGCCGACAGGGTAGGTCGAAATTCACCCCTCCACTTT
TRBJ1-4 TRBV4-1 . . CASSPGVRATNEKLFF TGCGCCAGCAGCCCTGGGGTGAGGGCAACTAATGAAAAACTGTTTTTT
TRBJ2-6 TRBV27 TRBD1 . CASSPWTGTTGANVLTF TGTGCCAGCAGTCCCTGGACAGGGACAACTGGGGCCAACGTCCTGACTTTC
TRBJ2-1 TRBV7-3 TRBD2 . CASSLVGLAGNEQFF TGTGCCAGCAGCTTAGTGGGACTAGCGGGGAATGAGCAGTTCTTC
TRBJ1-1 TRBV10-3 . . CAISESPGSNTEAFF TGTGCCATCAGTGAGTCGCCGGGATCGAACACTGAAGCTTTCTTT
TRBJ2-3 TRBV4-1 . . CASSLTGTDTQYF TGCGCCAGCAGCCTGACTGGCACAGATACGCAGTATTTT
TRBJ1-2 TRBV27 . . CASSSDTITGGYTF TGTGCCAGCAGTAGCGACACGATAACGGGGGGCTACACCTTC
TRBJ1-1 TRBV6-5 . . CASRTVTEAFF TGTGCCAGCCGGACAGTTACTGAAGCTTTCTTT
TRBJ2-1 TRBV5-1 TRBD2 . CASSATGLAGDEQFF TGCGCCAGCAGCGCTACTGGACTAGCGGGGGATGAGCAGTTCTTC
TRBJ1-5 TRBV15 . few CATSRQANQPQHF TGTGCCACCAGCAGGCAGGCGAATCAGCCCCAGCATTTT
TRBJ2-7 TRBV6-5 . . CASRASSYEQYF TGTGCCAGCAGAGCAAGCTCCTACGAGCAGTACTTC
TRBJ2-4 TRBV10-2 TRBD2 . CASTVAGGPYIQYF TGCGCCAGCACCGTAGCGGGAGGGCCGTACATTCAGTACTTC
TRBJ1-2 TRBV6-6 TRBD1 once CASSASGQTNYGYTF TGTGCCAGCAGTGCATCGGGACAGACTAACTATGGCTACACCTTC
TRBJ2-1 TRBV6-5 TRBD1 . CASSPGTGTYNEQFF TGTGCCAGCAGCCCCGGGACAGGGACCTACAATGAGCAGTTCTTC
TRBJ2-7 TRBV7-3 TRBD1 . CASSNTGGAYEQYF TGTGCCAGCAGCAATACAGGGGGAGCCTACGAGCAGTACTTC
TRBJ2-5 TRBV9 TRBD2 . CASSVGLAGGRETQYF TGTGCCAGCAGCGTAGGACTAGCGGGGGGGCGGGAGACCCAGTACTTC